In this sample, the clone carrying this T cell receptor beta chain turned up a few times. This table comes from immunoSEQ multiplex PCR, and its TCRdb copy is limited to in-frame clones, with some not included. This sample yields around 3,300 clones, of which approximately 67% are seen a single time; around 60% belongs to the top ten. Germline V lookup: CDR1 SEHNR, CDR2 FQNEAQ (reference sequence). The germline V and J ends were trimmed by 2 bases and 3 bases, with 4 bases remaining between them. This CDR3 is 12 amino acids long. This specimen belongs to a study of T cells in narcolepsy. Study details: Patients with NT1 or NT2 and healthy control donors were enrolled.

The sample consisted of CD45RA- memory CD8+ T cells from PBMCs. This rearrangement joins TRBV7-9 to TRBJ1-1; unclear D gene. The clonotype comes from a human donor with narcolepsy. CDR3 in DNA: TGTGCCAGCAGCTTAACGGACACTGAAGCTTTCTTT. Translation gives CASSLTDTEAFF.